A single sample gave rise to the 24 T cell receptor beta chains below, sequenced in a study of blood T cell repertoires in COVID-19. Profiling relied on immunoSEQ multiplex PCR, and the TCRdb table lists in-frame clones only, not all of them. The sample lists about 320,000 clones, more than 75% occurring once. Sequencing was performed on PBMCs or T cells enriched from blood (not recorded which). All receptors derive from a man in his 60s who had recovered from COVID-19.

This clone was seen just once. This chain joins TRBV4-2 and TRBJ2-3, with D perhaps matching TRBD2 (5 bases). CDR3 size: 15 residues. V lost 0 bases to trimming and J lost 1 base, with 8 bases between them. The germline gives CDR1 LGHNA, CDR2 YNFKEQ. The CDR3 nucleotides are TGTGCCAGCAGCCAAGATCGGGATCGCACAGATACGCAGTATTTT. Amino acid sequence: CASSQDRDRTDTQYF.

The rearrangement links TRBV2 to TRBJ1-2; 7 bases are shared with TRBD1. J lost 6 bases, V lost 7 bases, and 8 bases had no gene match. Germline CDR1 and CDR2: SNHLY and FYNNEI. The CDR3 is 13 residues long. CDR3 in DNA: TGTGCCAGCATCACCACAGGGGAAAATGGCTACACCTTC. Translating it yields CASITTGENGYTF.

The CDR3 spells CASSPGFYGYTF. CDR3 sequence (DNA): TGTGCCAGCAGCCCAGGGTTCTATGGCTACACCTTC. This chain joins TRBV11-2 and TRBJ1-2; tentatively, D is TRBD1 (5 bases). The germline CDR1 and CDR2 sequences are SGHAT and FQNNGV. V lost 5 bases and J lost 4, with 8 bases in between. The CDR3 loop spans 12 amino acids.

The genes are TRBV18 and TRBJ2-2; 8 bases match TRBD1. J lost 0 bases, V lost 3 bases, and 3 bases had no gene match. The germline gives CDR1 KGHSH, CDR2 LQKENI. This CDR3 spans 16 amino acids. The CDR3 loop reads CASSPGTGSNTGELFF. CDR3 coding DNA: TGTGCCAGCTCACCCGGGACAGGCTCGAACACCGGGGAGCTGTTTTTT.

As regards this clone: Germline is not matched at one junction end, which may reflect a read error. The sample has other DNA sequences that encode this CDR3 too. The chain combines TRBV18 with TRBJ1-1, with D perhaps TRBD1 (5 bases). Per germline, CDR1 KGHSH and CDR2 LQKENI. The CDR3 covers 16 residues. In DNA form, the CDR3 reads TGTGCTAGCTCGTATCCAGGGATCGGGGGAGGCACTGAAGCTTTCTTT. Translation gives CASSYPGIGGGTEAFF.

The chain carries TRBV12-3 or TRBV12-4 and TRBJ1-1; D may be TRBD1 (6 bases). Trimming cost V 7 bases and J 5 bases, with 14 bases left between them. The length of the CDR3 is 13 residues. The DNA of the CDR3 is TGTGCCAGCACAACAGGGAGTCGGACTGAAGCTTTCTTT. It is translated as CASTTGSRTEAFF.

The chain couples TRBV4-3 to TRBJ1-2; TRBD1 matches 9 bases. The V segment lost 3 bases and the J segment 2 bases; nucleotides outside the gene matches: 10. The CDR3 has 17 residues. Germline V gene data show CDR1 as LGHNA and CDR2 as YSLEER. The CDR3 loop reads CASSHPAQGAKNYGYTF. The CDR3 nucleotides are TGCGCCAGCAGCCACCCGGCACAGGGGGCTAAAAACTATGGCTACACCTTC.

This chain connects TRBV3-1 (or the pseudogene TRBV3-2) to TRBJ1-2; D is undetermined. This CDR3 has 16 residues. V lost 0 bases to trimming and J lost 1 base, with 12 bases between them. CDR1 and CDR2 from the germline V gene are LGHDT and YNNKEL (reference sequence). The CDR3 loop reads CASSQDIVQYNYGYTF. The CDR3 nucleotides read TGTGCCAGCAGCCAAGATATTGTACAGTATAACTATGGCTACACCTTC.

The J gene is TRBJ2-6, the V gene TRBV28, with D possibly matching TRBD2 (5 bases). The CDR3 sequence is 15 residues long. V dropped 1 base and J dropped 2 bases, with 6 bases sitting between them. Germline V gives CDR1 MDHEN, CDR2 SYDVKM. The CDR3 loop reads CASSLSGTGANVLTF. CDR3 nucleotides: TGTGCCAGCAGTTTATCGGGAACTGGGGCCAACGTCCTGACTTTC.

This clone was recorded once. The chain employs TRBV11-1 and TRBJ1-6; D is unresolved. CDR1 SGHAT and CDR2 FQDESV come from the germline V gene (reference sequence). There are 13 residues in the CDR3. Trimming pared 1 base from V and 10 bases from J, leaving 8 bases between. The CDR3 DNA reads TGTGCCAGCAGCTTAGTCAGCGACTCACCCCTCCACTTT. This sequence encodes CASSLVSDSPLHF.

The gene calls are TRBV11-2 and TRBJ1-3; D remains ambiguous. The CDR3 spans 14 residues. Deletions cut 7 bases from V and 4 bases from J, with 14 bases between. Germline assignment: CDR1 SGHAT and CDR2 FQNNGV. The CDR3 sequence: CASTRPGEGNTIYF. The CDR3 DNA reads TGTGCCAGCACCCGGCCGGGTGAGGGAAACACCATATATTTT.

The chain is built from TRBV9 and TRBJ2-7; 10 bases align to TRBD1. V shed 4 bases, J shed 2 bases, and the junction held 9 bases outside the gene matches. Germline values: CDR1 SGDLS, CDR2 YYNGEE. This CDR3 comprises 16 residues. The CDR3 loop is CASSFGDRGVPYEQYF. The DNA of the CDR3 is TGTGCCAGCAGCTTCGGGGACAGGGGTGTCCCCTACGAGCAGTACTTC.

This sequence joins TRBV28 and TRBJ1-4, with D tentatively TRBD1 (5 bases). Trimming pared 1 base from V and 7 bases from J, leaving 10 bases between. The CDR3 extends over 14 amino acids. Germline V gene data show CDR1 as MDHEN and CDR2 as SYDVKM. CDR3: CASSLSGPGEKLFF. The DNA of the CDR3 is TGTGCCAGCAGTTTATCAGGGCCGGGTGAAAAACTGTTTTTT.

The chain carries TRBV29-1 and TRBJ1-1, with 7 bases matching TRBD1. With V trimmed by 3 bases and J by 2 bases, 3 bases remained unmatched. Germline V CDR1 and CDR2: SQVTM, ANQGSEA. The CDR3 consists of 13 residues. CDR3 region: CSVDRQGNTEAFF. The CDR3 coding sequence is TGCAGCGTTGACCGACAGGGCAACACTGAAGCTTTCTTT.

CDR3 in amino acids: CASSRGQGSYEKLFF. The CDR3 nucleotides are TGTGCCAGCAGCCGCGGACAGGGGAGTTACGAAAAACTGTTTTTT. The chain has TRBV7-2 and TRBJ1-4, with 9 bases lining up with TRBD1. Germline CDR1 and CDR2: SGHTA and FQGNSA. The CDR3 is 15 residues long. J gave up 8 bases and V 5 bases, and 9 bases lay outside the gene matches. The entire variable domain, with the rest obtained from reference TRBV7-2 and TRBJ1-4, is as follows: GAGVSQSPSNKVTEKGKDVELRCDPISGHTALYWYRQSLGQGLEFLIYFQGNSAPDKSGLPSDRFSAERTGGSVSTLTIQRTQQEDSAVYLCASSRGQGSYEKLFFGSGTQLSVL.

This chain uses TRBV5-1 with TRBJ1-1, with D unresolved. The V gene's germline CDR1 is SGHRS and CDR2 YFSETQ. The CDR3 runs to 15 residues. V was trimmed by 5 bases and J by 4 bases, leaving 18 bases between them. The CDR3 DNA reads as TGCGCCAGCAGTTTCCGTTCAGTTGAGGGCACTGAAGCTTTCTTT. Its protein product is CASSFRSVEGTEAFF.

In regard to this clone: At one boundary the junction diverges from the germline segment, which might be a read error. The V call is TRBV7-7, the J call TRBJ2-2; D might be TRBD1 (5 bases). CDR1 and CDR2 from the germline V gene are SSHAT and FNYEAQ (reference sequence). The CDR3 totals 17 residues. CDR3 coding DNA: TGTGCTAGCAGCTTATCTCCGGCCATAGGGGACACCGGGGAGCTGTTTTTT. Protein sequence: CASSLSPAIGDTGELFF.

V is TRBV12-3 or TRBV12-4 and J is TRBJ2-7; no reliable D call. V was shortened by 3 bases and J by 3 bases, with 9 bases between the two germline ends. The CDR3 runs to 13 residues. The CDR3 spells CASSFGQIYEQYF. Written as DNA, the CDR3 is TGTGCCAGCAGTTTTGGGCAGATCTACGAGCAGTACTTC.

The chain links TRBV5-1 to TRBJ2-7; 7 nucleotides align to TRBD2. The germline V gene encodes CDR1 SGHRS and CDR2 YFSETQ. V gave up 2 bases and J gave up 0 bases; unmatched junction bases: 8. This CDR3 is 16 amino acids long. The CDR3 sequence: CASSFGGAGVSYEQYF. The CDR3 nucleotides are TGCGCCAGCAGCTTCGGAGGGGCGGGGGTCTCCTACGAGCAGTACTTC.

Remarks on this clone: Other nucleotide sequences from this sample produce the same CDR3. V is TRBV5-1 and J is TRBJ1-1, with D unresolved. Per germline, CDR1 SGHRS and CDR2 YFSETQ. The CDR3 loop spans 13 amino acids. V gave up 5 bases and J gave up 1 base, with 9 bases separating them. This CDR3 is CASRGEGNTEAFF. CDR3 in DNA: TGCGCCAGCAGGGGCGAGGGGAACACTGAAGCTTTCTTT.

The rearrangement joins TRBV6-5 to TRBJ2-3; 7 bases are a match to TRBD2. The J segment lost 3 bases and the V segment lost 0 bases, leaving 3 bases of the junction unmatched. Per the germline V gene, CDR1 is MNHEY and CDR2 is SVGAGI. The length of the CDR3 is 15 residues. The CDR3 bases are TGTGCCAGCAGTTACTCTGACGGGAGGACAGATACGCAGTATTTT. Protein product: CASSYSDGRTDTQYF.

V usage is TRBV5-8 and J usage is TRBJ2-7, with TRBD1 matching 8 bases. V was clipped by 4 bases and J by 7 bases; unmatched bases: 13. CDR1 and CDR2 (germline): SGHTS, YDEGEE. The CDR3 consists of 15 residues. CDR3 sequence reads: CASSLGQVAGREQYF. CDR3 bases: TGTGCCAGCAGCCTGGGACAGGTGGCGGGTAGGGAGCAGTACTTC.

This clone was seen only once. The chain combines TRBV5-1 with TRBJ2-7; possible D gene TRBD1, 6 bases. The CDR3 totals 13 residues. Trimming left V 4 bases short and J 5 bases short, with 13 bases between. Germline CDR1 is SGHRS and CDR2 is YFSETQ. The CDR3 DNA reads as TGCGCCAGCAGCCACAGGGATAAGAACGAGCAGTACTTC. Protein: CASSHRDKNEQYF.

The CDR3 nucleotides read TGTGCCTGGAGAGGAGGGGGCGGCGGCACCGGGGAGCTGTTTTTT. Translation gives CAWRGGGGGTGELFF. The V call is TRBV30, the J call TRBJ2-2, with D possibly TRBD1 on 7 matching bases. The CDR3 is 15 residues long. The ends were cut back, 3 bases at V and 4 bases at J, with 15 bases in the middle. The germline V gene has CDR1 GTSNPN and CDR2 SVGIG (reference sequence). The variable domain in full, completed from reference TRBV30 and TRBJ2-2, reads SQTIHQWPATLVQPVGSPLSLECTVEGTSNPNLYWYRQAAGRGLQLLFYSVGIGQISSEVPQNLSASRPQDRQFILSSKKLLLSDSGFYLCAWRGGGGGTGELFFGEGSRLTVL.